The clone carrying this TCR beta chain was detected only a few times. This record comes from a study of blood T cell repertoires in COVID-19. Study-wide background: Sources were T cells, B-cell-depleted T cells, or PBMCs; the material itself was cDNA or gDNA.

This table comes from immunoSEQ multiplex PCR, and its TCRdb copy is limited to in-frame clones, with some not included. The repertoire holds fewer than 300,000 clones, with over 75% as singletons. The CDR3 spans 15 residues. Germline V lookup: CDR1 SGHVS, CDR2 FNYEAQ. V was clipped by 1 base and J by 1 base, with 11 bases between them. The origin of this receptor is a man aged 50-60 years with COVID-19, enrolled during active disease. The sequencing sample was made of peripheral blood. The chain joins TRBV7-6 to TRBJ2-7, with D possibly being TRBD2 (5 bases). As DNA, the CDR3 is TGTGCCAGCAGCTTAGAGGCTAGCAAGTCCTACGAGCAGTACTTC. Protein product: CASSLEASKSYEQYF.